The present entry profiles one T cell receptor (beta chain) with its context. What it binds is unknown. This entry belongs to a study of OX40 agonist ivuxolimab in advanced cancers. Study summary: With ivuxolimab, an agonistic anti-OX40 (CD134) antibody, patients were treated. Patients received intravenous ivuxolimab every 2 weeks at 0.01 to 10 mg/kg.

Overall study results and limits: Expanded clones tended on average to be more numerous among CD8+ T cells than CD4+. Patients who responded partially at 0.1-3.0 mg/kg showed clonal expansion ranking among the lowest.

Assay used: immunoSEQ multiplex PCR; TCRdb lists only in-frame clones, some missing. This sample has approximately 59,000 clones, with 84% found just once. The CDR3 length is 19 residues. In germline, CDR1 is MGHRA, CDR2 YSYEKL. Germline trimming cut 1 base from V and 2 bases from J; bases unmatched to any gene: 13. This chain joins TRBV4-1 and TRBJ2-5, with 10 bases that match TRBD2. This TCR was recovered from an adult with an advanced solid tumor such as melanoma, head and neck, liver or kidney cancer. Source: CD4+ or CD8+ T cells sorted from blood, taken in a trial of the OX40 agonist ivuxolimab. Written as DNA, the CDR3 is TGCGCCAGCAGCCAAGCCCTGACTAGCGGGTCCTCTATTCAAGAGACCCAGTACTTC. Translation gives CASSQALTSGSSIQETQYF.